Following are 2 T cell receptor delta chains from one sample sequenced in a study of human gamma delta and Vdelta1 T cells. For these TCRs, the target antigens are not known. TCRdb ran CATT on the PCR reads. The profile covers about 6,500 delta-chain clones, with approximately 36% appearing a single time and roughly 5.9% taken by the ten largest. Input material: Vdelta1 gamma-delta T cells from blood grown in culture (DOT cells). These receptors all come from a human donor in good health.

The chain links TRDV1 to TRDJ1; TRDD3 agrees at 11 bases. The CDR3 is 16 residues long. CDR1 and CDR2 (germline): TSWWSYY, QGS. The V and J ends lost 6 bases and 6 bases, in that order; junction bases with no gene match: 12. The CDR3 protein is CALGATDWGIFHKLIF. The CDR3 nucleotides read TGTGCTCTTGGAGCTACGGACTGGGGGATATTTCATAAACTCATCTTT.

V and J are TRDV1 and TRDJ1; 10 bases line up with TRDD3. Germline lookup yields CDR1 TSWWSYY and CDR2 QGS. J gave up 4 bases and V 0 bases, and 23 bases lay outside the gene matches. The CDR3 is 22 amino acids. The CDR3 nucleotides are TGTGCTCTTGGGGAACTTGAGCCGCCTTCCTCCGTACTGGGGGATTCGAACGATAAACTCATCTTT. Its protein is CALGELEPPSSVLGDSNDKLIF.